These 30 T cell receptor beta chains came from one sample sequenced in a study of blood T cell repertoires in COVID-19. Sequenced by immunoSEQ multiplex PCR; TCRdb stores in-frame clones only, minus some. The sample includes 100,000 to 120,000 clones, 88% of them seen just once. What was sequenced was peripheral blood. The receptor source for this set is a woman between 50 and 59 years old with acute or convalescent COVID-19.

The rearrangement uses TRBV11-1 and TRBJ1-1, with TRBD1 as a possible D gene (5 bases). V was cut by 1 base and J by 6 bases, with 9 bases left in between. The CDR3 consists of 13 residues. Germline CDR1 reads SGHAT; CDR2 reads FQDESV (reference sequence). CDR3: CASSLGGAAEAFF. The CDR3 nucleotides read TGTGCCAGCAGCTTAGGCGGGGCAGCTGAAGCTTTCTTT.

This chain joins TRBV6-6 and TRBJ2-3, with 10 nucleotides matching TRBD2. Per the germline V gene, CDR1 is MNHNY and CDR2 is SVGAGI (reference sequence). The CDR3 consists of 16 residues. The junction had 7 bases not matched to a gene; V was cut back by 5 bases and J by 2 bases. CDR3: CASSKGLADITDTQYF. CDR3 bases: TGTGCCAGCAGTAAAGGACTAGCGGACATCACAGATACGCAGTATTTT.

J is TRBJ1-2 and V is TRBV5-1; D is unclear. Germline V gene data show CDR1 as SGHRS and CDR2 as YFSETQ. The V end was cut by 5 bases, the J end by 3 bases, with 8 bases between. This CDR3 spans 12 amino acids. CDR3 in DNA: TGCGCCAGCAGGGCGGAGGACTATGGCTACACCTTC. This encodes CASRAEDYGYTF.

The chain joins TRBV28 to TRBJ1-5, with D uncertain. Trimming removed 6 bases at V and 8 bases at J, with 11 bases between. CDR1 and CDR2 from the germline V gene are MDHEN and SYDVKM. The CDR3 extends over 12 amino acids. The CDR3: CASRSPVKPQHF. Written as DNA, the CDR3 is TGTGCCAGCAGAAGCCCCGTAAAGCCCCAGCATTTT. Supplemented by reference TRBV28 and TRBJ1-5, the full variable domain reads DVKVTQSSRYLVKRTGEKVFLECVQDMDHENMFWYRQDPGLGLRLIYFSYDVKMKEKGDIPEGYSVSREKKERFSLILESASTNQTSMYLCASRSPVKPQHFGDGTRLSIL.

The rearrangement uses TRBV5-1 and TRBJ2-1; unclear D gene. CDR3 length equals 11 residues. Trimming removed 5 bases from V and 4 bases from J, with 4 bases in between. The V gene's germline CDR1 is SGHRS and CDR2 YFSETQ. CDR3 residues: CASREYNEQFF. The CDR3 DNA follows: TGCGCCAGCAGGGAGTACAATGAGCAGTTCTTC. Full variable domain (remainder filled in from reference TRBV5-1 and TRBJ2-1): KAGVTQTPRYLIKTRGQQVTLSCSPISGHRSVSWYQQTPGQGLQFLFEYFSETQRNKGNFPGRFSGRQFSNSRSEMNVSTLELGDSALYLCASREYNEQFFGPGTRLTVL.

This sequence joins TRBV5-1 and TRBJ2-1, with 9 bases that match TRBD2. From germline, CDR1 is SGHRS and CDR2 YFSETQ. Trimming cost V 6 bases and J 4 bases; bases outside gene matches: 17. This CDR3 has 18 amino acids. The CDR3 reads CASNSQRSGLASYNEQFF. The DNA for the CDR3 is TGCGCCAGCAACTCGCAGAGAAGCGGACTAGCGAGTTACAATGAGCAGTTCTTC.

V gene TRBV11-2 combines with J gene TRBJ2-2, with D maybe TRBD2 (6 bases). Germline V lookup: CDR1 SGHAT, CDR2 FQNNGV. There are 13 residues in the CDR3. Trimming stripped 6 bases from V and 6 bases from J, with 11 bases between. Written as DNA, the CDR3 is TGTGCCAGCAGGGGCGGGGATGCCGGGGAGCTGTTTTTT. Its protein is CASRGGDAGELFF.

This chain links TRBV15 with TRBJ2-2; 7 bases match TRBD2. V gave up 5 bases and J gave up 3 bases; unmatched junction bases: 15. The CDR3 spans 18 residues. Per germline, CDR1 LNHNV and CDR2 YYDKDF (reference sequence). The CDR3 loop reads CATSFPELGGRHTGELFF. The CDR3 region has the DNA TGTGCCACCAGCTTTCCGGAGTTAGGCGGGAGACACACCGGGGAGCTGTTTTTT.

V usage is TRBV7-8 and J usage is TRBJ1-5; 10 bases are a match to TRBD1. The CDR3 has 16 amino acids. The germline gives CDR1 SGHVS, CDR2 FQNEAQ. The J segment lost 7 bases and the V segment lost 2 bases, leaving 8 bases of the junction unmatched. CDR3 region: CASSLNPGTGAQPQHF. CDR3 sequence (DNA): TGTGCCAGCAGCTTAAATCCCGGGACAGGGGCCCAGCCCCAGCATTTT.

The rearrangement joins TRBV6-6 to TRBJ2-2; D perhaps matches TRBD2 (6 bases). V shed 1 base and J shed 0 bases, with 6 bases lying between them. This CDR3 contains 15 residues. Per germline, CDR1 MNHNY and CDR2 SVGAGI (reference sequence). CDR3 in amino acids: CASSYLAANTGELFF. The CDR3 nucleotides are TGTGCCAGCAGTTACTTAGCGGCGAACACCGGGGAGCTGTTTTTT.

The CDR3 sequence: CASSIQLAGGTDTQYF. The CDR3, as DNA: TGTGCCAGTAGTATTCAGCTAGCGGGAGGCACAGATACGCAGTATTTT. The chain recombines TRBV19 with TRBJ2-3; 10 nucleotides agree with TRBD2. Looked up from germline, CDR1 is LNHDA and CDR2 is SQIVND (reference sequence). This CDR3 is built from 16 residues. With V trimmed by 3 bases and J by 1 base, 4 bases remained unmatched.

The V gene is TRBV6-5, the J gene TRBJ1-1, with D uncertain. The CDR3 contains 12 residues. The germline V gene encodes CDR1 MNHEY and CDR2 SVGAGI. Deletions cut 7 bases from V and 1 base from J, with 7 bases between. For the CDR3, the DNA is TGTGCCAGCAAGGAGGGGAACACTGAAGCTTTCTTT. This sequence encodes CASKEGNTEAFF.

This rearrangement joins TRBV6-1 to TRBJ1-1; maybe TRBD1 (5 bases). This CDR3 comprises 14 residues. The V end lost 1 base, the J end lost 6 bases, and 12 bases lay between the germline ends. Per germline, CDR1 MNHNS and CDR2 SASEGT. This CDR3 reads CASSEGGGRPEAFF. CDR3 in DNA: TGTGCCAGCAGTGAAGGGGGGGGTAGGCCTGAAGCTTTCTTT.

CDR3 sequence: CASSRGQGEAFF. The CDR3 DNA reads TGTGCCAGCAGTCGTGGACAGGGAGAGGCTTTCTTT. This chain joins TRBV6-5 and TRBJ1-1; 8 positions match TRBD1. Germline V gene lookup returns CDR1 MNHEY and CDR2 SVGAGI. V trimming: 5 bases; J trimming: 11 bases; junction bases outside the gene matches: 7. This CDR3 contains 12 residues.

The V and J genes are TRBV30 and TRBJ2-1; no firm D call. The CDR3 consists of 11 residues. From germline, CDR1 is GTSNPN and CDR2 SVGIG (reference sequence). The V and J ends lost 1 base and 7 bases respectively, with 5 bases between them. This CDR3 is CAWSDLNEQFF. The CDR3 DNA follows: TGTGCCTGGAGTGATCTGAATGAGCAGTTCTTC.

This clone was recorded at least ten times. The chain joins TRBV29-1 to TRBJ2-5, with 9 bases matching TRBD1. Germline V lookup: CDR1 SQVTM, CDR2 ANQGSEA. The CDR3 is made up of 12 amino acids. Unmatched junction bases numbered 3, after V lost 7 bases and J lost 3 bases. The CDR3 DNA follows: TGCAGCGGGCGACAGGGGGAAGAGACCCAGTACTTC. Translation: CSGRQGEETQYF.

This chain links TRBV19 with TRBJ2-3; 7 nucleotides match TRBD1. J gave up 0 bases and V 6 bases, and 3 bases lay outside the gene matches. The germline V gene encodes CDR1 LNHDA and CDR2 SQIVND (reference sequence). The CDR3 sequence is 14 residues long. The CDR3 protein is CASSRDSSTDTQYF. The CDR3 DNA follows: TGTGCCAGTAGCCGGGACAGTAGCACAGATACGCAGTATTTT.

The chain joins TRBV19 to TRBJ2-5, with 11 bases fitting TRBD2. V lost 5 bases to trimming and J lost 4 bases; unmatched junction nucleotides: 9. The V gene's germline CDR1 is LNHDA and CDR2 SQIVND (reference sequence). The CDR3 is made up of 16 amino acids. CDR3 sequence reads: CASSARTGLAAETQYF. CDR3 DNA: TGTGCCAGTAGTGCACGGACGGGACTAGCGGCAGAGACCCAGTACTTC.

The chain couples TRBV27 to TRBJ2-1, with D possibly TRBD2 on 6 matching bases. The germline gives CDR1 MNHEY, CDR2 SMNVEV (reference sequence). With 5 bases removed from V and 3 bases from J, the gap between germline ends came to 11 bases. The CDR3 sequence is 14 residues long. Here the CDR3 DNA reads TGTGCCAGCAGTATTAGCGGAAACTACAATGAGCAGTTCTTC. Translated, it gives CASSISGNYNEQFF.

The chain couples TRBV24-1 to TRBJ2-3; the match to TRBD2 covers 7 bases. The germline V gene encodes CDR1 KGHDR and CDR2 SFDVKD. The CDR3 consists of 14 residues. The V and J ends lost 4 bases and 6 bases, in that order; junction bases with no gene match: 6. Here the CDR3 reads CATSEGGSRDTQYF. CDR3 sequence (DNA): TGTGCCACCAGTGAAGGCGGGAGTAGGGATACGCAGTATTTT.

This chain links TRBV29-1 with TRBJ1-1; D unresolved. CDR3 length equals 12 residues. V lost 2 bases and J 1 base, leaving 5 bases between the germline ends. Germline V gene sequence: CDR1 SQVTM, CDR2 ANQGSEA. CDR3 DNA: TGCAGCGTTGAAAACAGGAACACTGAAGCTTTCTTT. This encodes CSVENRNTEAFF.

The chain couples TRBV2 to TRBJ2-5; 9 nucleotides agree with TRBD2. This CDR3 is 15 amino acids long. The germline gives CDR1 SNHLY, CDR2 FYNNEI. With 6 bases clipped from V and 4 bases from J, the junction kept 9 bases outside the gene matches. The CDR3 DNA follows: TGTGCCAGCAGGAATAGCGGGAGCAGGGCAGAGACCCAGTACTTC. This translates into CASRNSGSRAETQYF.

Here the CDR3 DNA reads TGCGCCAGCAGCGTCCCGGGACAGGGGGACTACGAGCAGTACTTC. It translates to CASSVPGQGDYEQYF. The chain combines TRBV5-1 with TRBJ2-7, with 11 positions matching TRBD1. This CDR3 spans 15 amino acids. The V gene end was trimmed by 4 bases and the J gene end by 3 bases; junction bases not matched to a gene: 6. CDR1 is SGHRS, CDR2 YFSETQ, per germline.

As for this clone: At the DNA level, this CDR3 is encoded by other sequences in the same sample as well. The chain recombines TRBV28 with TRBJ1-5; a possible D gene is TRBD1 (6 bases). Germline V gene data show CDR1 as MDHEN and CDR2 as SYDVKM. Deletions cut 4 bases from V and 0 bases from J, with 10 bases between. The CDR3 totals 15 residues. CDR3 DNA: TGTGCCAGCAGTTCCACAGGGTATAGCAATCAGCCCCAGCATTTT. Amino acids: CASSSTGYSNQPQHF.

This clone has a handful of counts. One end of the junction varies from germline; a read error may be responsible. V and J are TRBV4-1 and TRBJ2-3; 13 bases align to TRBD2. Germline V CDR1 and CDR2: MGHRA, YSYEKL. There are 17 residues in the CDR3. The CDR3 sequence is CASSEELAGGPVDTQYF. The DNA of the CDR3 is TGCGCCAGCAGCGAAGAACTAGCGGGAGGGCCAGTAGATACGCAGTATTTT.

The chain carries TRBV27 and TRBJ2-7, with D perhaps TRBD2 (6 bases). The CDR3 has 15 amino acids. Trimming shortened V by 3 bases and J by 2 bases, and 14 bases separated the two germline ends. Germline V gene data show CDR1 as MNHEY and CDR2 as SMNVEV (reference sequence). The CDR3 loop is CASSFGSGEAYEQYF. The CDR3 DNA follows: TGTGCCAGCAGTTTTGGGTCGGGAGAGGCCTACGAGCAGTACTTC.

The chain employs TRBV6-5 and TRBJ2-7; D is uncertain. Per the germline V gene, CDR1 is MNHEY and CDR2 is SVGAGI. V was pared by 6 bases and J by 3 bases, with 18 bases between. The CDR3 has 15 amino acids. CDR3 residues: CASRRSPVESYEQYF. The CDR3 coding sequence is TGTGCCAGCAGGCGGAGCCCGGTCGAAAGCTACGAGCAGTACTTC.

The chain is built from TRBV10-1 and TRBJ1-1; no firm D call. CDR1 WNHNN and CDR2 SYGVQD come from the germline V gene (reference sequence). The germline V and J ends were trimmed by 2 bases and 1 base, with 17 bases remaining between them. This CDR3 is built from 17 residues. The CDR3 nucleotides read TGCGCCAGCAGTGAGCCGCGGATTAACTCGGGGAACACTGAAGCTTTCTTT. Translating it yields CASSEPRINSGNTEAFF.

The rearrangement links TRBV5-1 to TRBJ2-2; D is ambiguous. The CDR3 consists of 14 residues. Germline CDR1 is SGHRS and CDR2 is YFSETQ. Trimming took off 0 bases at V and 4 bases at J, with 7 bases between the two ends. The CDR3 coding sequence is TGCGCCAGCAGCTTGGCTACAGTCACCGGGGAGCTGTTTTTT. Its protein is CASSLATVTGELFF.

The chain joins TRBV2 to TRBJ2-7, with 11 bases that match TRBD2. This CDR3 has 14 amino acids. From germline, CDR1 is SNHLY and CDR2 FYNNEI. J lost 5 bases, V lost 8 bases, and 8 bases had no gene match. The CDR3 region has the DNA TGTGCCAGCGGGGTACTAGCGGGAGTCGACGAGCAGTACTTC. Protein product: CASGVLAGVDEQYF.